These 18 T cell receptor beta chains were sequenced from one sample in a study of blood T cell repertoires in COVID-19. Repertoires were generated with immunoSEQ multiplex PCR, while TCRdb's copy carries only in-frame clones and drops some. The sample lists about 64,000 clones, around 86% occurring once. The sample was peripheral blood. These receptors were collected from a man aged 50 or older with active COVID-19.

As for this clone: At one of its ends the junction is not consistent with the germline gene, which may arise from a read error. The rearrangement joins TRBV7-7 to TRBJ2-1; TRBD2 agrees at 9 bases. CDR3 length equals 15 residues. The germline CDR1 and CDR2 sequences are SSHAT and FNYEAQ (reference sequence). This chain's CDR3 is CASSPSRGGADEQFF. The CDR3 DNA sequence: TGTGCTAGCAGCCCCTCCCGCGGGGGGGCTGATGAGCAGTTCTTC.

The rearrangement uses TRBV5-1 and TRBJ1-2; 8 bases align to TRBD1. The length of the CDR3 is 15 residues. V shed 3 bases and J 8 bases; nucleotides not matched to a gene: 12. Germline lookup yields CDR1 SGHRS and CDR2 YFSETQ. The CDR3: CASSSSPGGSFGYTF. CDR3 bases: TGCGCCAGCAGCTCATCACCAGGGGGCAGCTTCGGCTACACCTTC.

V is TRBV6-1 and J is TRBJ2-1, with D perhaps TRBD1 (6 bases). The ends were cut back, 4 bases at V and 0 bases at J, with 16 bases in the middle. Germline CDR1 and CDR2: MNHNS and SASEGT. CDR3 size: 17 residues. The DNA for the CDR3 is TGTGCCAGCAGTGGAGGACAGCCAAGCAGCTCCTACAATGAGCAGTTCTTC. Protein product: CASSGGQPSSSYNEQFF.

The chain has TRBV12-5 and TRBJ1-1, with D tentatively TRBD1 (5 bases). V lost 4 bases, J lost 2 bases, and 17 bases lay in between. Looked up from germline, CDR1 is LGHNT and CDR2 is FRNRAP. The CDR3 runs 16 residues. The CDR3 loop reads CASGSSRGGLNTEAFF. The DNA for the CDR3 is TGTGCTAGTGGTTCCTCCCGGGGGGGTCTAAACACTGAAGCTTTCTTT.

The V and J genes are TRBV6-1 and TRBJ1-2; D might be TRBD1 (5 bases). Trimming removed 3 bases from V and 2 bases from J, with 13 bases in between. The CDR3 loop spans 15 amino acids. Looked up from germline, CDR1 is MNHNS and CDR2 is SASEGT. The CDR3 DNA reads as TGTGCCAGCAGTGACCCCGAACCAGGGAACTATGGCTACACCTTC. Translation gives CASSDPEPGNYGYTF.

J is TRBJ2-1 and V is TRBV19; 11 bases are shared with TRBD2. The CDR3 spans 15 residues. V lost 9 bases, J lost 7 bases, and 11 bases stayed unmatched. Germline assignment: CDR1 LNHDA and CDR2 SQIVND (reference sequence). The CDR3 loop is CASRSRLAGSNEQFF. CDR3 in DNA: TGTGCCAGCCGGAGCCGACTAGCGGGAAGTAATGAGCAGTTCTTC.

This chain uses TRBV9 with TRBJ2-3, with D unresolved. The V end lost 2 bases, the J end lost 0 bases, and 4 bases lay between the germline ends. The CDR3 sequence is 13 residues long. Germline CDR1 is SGDLS and CDR2 is YYNGEE. Here the CDR3 reads CASSVPSTDTQYF. CDR3 sequence (DNA): TGTGCCAGCAGCGTCCCTAGCACAGATACGCAGTATTTT.

The chain has TRBV2 and TRBJ2-7; 7 nucleotides align to TRBD2. V lost 4 bases, J lost 2 bases, and 5 bases stayed unmatched. The CDR3 contains 14 residues. CDR1 and CDR2 from the germline V gene are SNHLY and FYNNEI. The CDR3 sequence is CASSVASGTYEQYF. DNA of the CDR3: TGTGCCAGCAGTGTTGCTAGCGGAACCTACGAGCAGTACTTC.

The genes are TRBV29-1 and TRBJ1-3; D gene ambiguous. Trimming removed 7 bases at V and 0 bases at J, with 10 bases between. Germline V gene data show CDR1 as SQVTM and CDR2 as ANQGSEA. The CDR3 totals 13 residues. The DNA for the CDR3 is TGCAGCGCCTCGGGAACCTCTGGAAACACCATATATTTT. As protein: CSASGTSGNTIYF.

Only a few counts were recorded for this clone. This chain connects TRBV7-3 to TRBJ1-1, with 8 positions matching TRBD1. J gave up 5 bases and V 5 bases, and 13 bases lay outside the gene matches. There are 16 residues in the CDR3. Germline CDR1 SGHTA, CDR2 FQGTGA. CDR3 protein: CASSPTSGGLGTEAFF. The CDR3 DNA reads TGTGCCAGCAGCCCGACGTCAGGGGGCTTGGGAACTGAAGCTTTCTTT.

This clone was seen just once. The chain is built from TRBV30 and TRBJ1-5, with D possibly matching TRBD1 (5 bases). The CDR3 spans 14 residues. Trimming pared 0 bases from V and 7 bases from J, leaving 13 bases between. Germline-derived CDR1 and CDR2 are GTSNPN and SVGIG (reference sequence). CDR3 coding DNA: TGTGCCTGGAGTGTACGGGGGGGATGGCAGCCCCAGCATTTT. Protein: CAWSVRGGWQPQHF.

This clone was found once. This chain's CDR3 is CSVRPGQGNTIYF. For the CDR3, the DNA is TGCAGCGTACGCCCGGGACAGGGAAACACCATATATTTT. V usage is TRBV29-1 and J usage is TRBJ1-3; 7 nucleotides line up with TRBD1. This CDR3 has 13 residues. Germline CDR1 SQVTM, CDR2 ANQGSEA. With V trimmed by 6 bases and J by 4 bases, 6 bases remained unmatched.

This clone has a handful of counts. The chain joins TRBV5-4 to TRBJ2-7, with a possible D match to TRBD2 (6 bases). This CDR3 region has 15 residues. Germline V gene lookup returns CDR1 SGHNT and CDR2 YYREEE (reference sequence). Trimming pared 4 bases from V and 7 bases from J, leaving 21 bases between. Here the CDR3 reads CASSSSRDLYKEQYF. CDR3 coding DNA: TGTGCCAGCAGCAGTAGCCGGGACTTATACAAGGAGCAGTACTTC.

V is TRBV5-8 and J is TRBJ2-3; 9 positions match TRBD1. V lost 4 bases and J lost 1; bases outside the gene matches: 4. The CDR3 covers 15 residues. CDR1 and CDR2 (germline): SGHTS, YDEGEE. DNA for the CDR3: TGTGCCAGCAGCCAGGGACAGGGAGGCACAGATACGCAGTATTTT. Amino acid sequence: CASSQGQGGTDTQYF.

The chain combines TRBV21-1 with TRBJ2-2; the D call TRBD2 from the table was never checked on the DNA. TRBV21-1 is an annotated pseudogene. The CDR3 spans 15 residues. Here the CDR3 DNA reads TGTGCCAGCAGCAAAGTGGGAGGGGACACCGGGGAGCTGTTTTTT. Amino acids: CASSKVGGDTGELFF.

V and J are TRBV4-2 and TRBJ2-5; D unclear. CDR1 is LGHNA, CDR2 YNFKEQ, per germline. V dropped 0 bases and J dropped 5 bases, with 4 bases sitting between them. The CDR3 loop spans 12 amino acids. Here the CDR3 DNA reads TGTGCCAGCAGCCAAGATCGGGAGACCCAGTACTTC. Amino acid sequence: CASSQDRETQYF.

In DNA, the CDR3 is TGCGCCAGCAGCCAAGAGGGCAGGGTCAGGAATGAGCAGTTCTTC. Amino acids: CASSQEGRVRNEQFF. V and J are TRBV4-3 and TRBJ2-1; D possibly corresponds to TRBD1 (5 bases). The CDR3 length is 15 residues. V was clipped by 0 bases and J by 7 bases, with 13 bases between them. Germline assignment: CDR1 LGHNA and CDR2 YSLEER.

The chain employs TRBV5-4 and TRBJ1-1, with a tentative D call TRBD1 (6 bases). The CDR3 loop spans 16 amino acids. V was pared by 4 bases and J by 0 bases, with 16 bases between. Germline loops: CDR1 SGHNT, CDR2 YYREEE (reference sequence). The CDR3 nucleotides are TGTGCCAGCAGCCCTGAAGGGACAATAATGAACACTGAAGCTTTCTTT. Translated: CASSPEGTIMNTEAFF.